The 7 T cell receptor beta chains in this list originate from one sample, sequenced in a study of T cell responses to AZD1222 COVID-19 vaccine. Generated by immunoSEQ multiplex PCR, the TCRdb table keeps only in-frame clones and is missing some. The sample holds around 130,000 clones; about 90% are singletons and the top ten take about 19%. The source was peripheral blood, collected on day 0 of MenACWY control vaccination. The receptors shown here come from an adult in good health.

This rearrangement joins TRBV28 to TRBJ2-7; 7 positions agree with TRBD1. Per the germline V gene, CDR1 is MDHEN and CDR2 is SYDVKM. V shed 4 bases, J shed 0 bases, and the junction held 6 bases outside the gene matches. The CDR3 length is 15 residues. Written as DNA, the CDR3 is TGTGCCAGCAGTTCGTTACAGGGGAACTCCTACGAGCAGTACTTC. Amino acid sequence: CASSSLQGNSYEQYF.

The CDR3 loop is CAISESSALDTQYF. Here the CDR3 DNA reads TGTGCCATCAGTGAGTCCTCTGCCCTGGATACGCAGTATTTT. This sequence joins TRBV10-3 and TRBJ2-3; D not resolved. Trimming stripped 0 bases from V and 6 bases from J, with 10 bases between. This CDR3 contains 14 residues. Per germline, CDR1 ENHRY and CDR2 SYGVKD.

The rearrangement joins TRBV29-1 to TRBJ1-1, with 7 nucleotides matching TRBD1. V was clipped by 4 bases and J by 7 bases; unmatched bases: 0. Germline V lookup: CDR1 SQVTM, CDR2 ANQGSEA. The length of the CDR3 is 10 residues. This CDR3 reads CSVGDSEAFF. The CDR3 DNA reads TGCAGCGTTGGGGACAGTGAAGCTTTCTTT.

The V call is TRBV7-6, the J call TRBJ1-4, with D perhaps matching TRBD1 (6 bases). Germline V gene data show CDR1 as SGHVS and CDR2 as FNYEAQ. CDR3 size: 14 residues. Trimming removed 5 bases at V and 5 bases at J, with 12 bases between. The DNA of the CDR3 is TGTGCCAGCAGCCAGACAGGAGAGAATGAAAAACTGTTTTTT. Translating it yields CASSQTGENEKLFF.

Concerning this clone: Other DNA sequences in this specimen translate into the identical CDR3. J is TRBJ2-7 and V is TRBV6-1, with D unclear. The CDR3 sequence is 11 residues long. Germline V gene lookup returns CDR1 MNHNS and CDR2 SASEGT. V gave up 2 bases and J gave up 4 bases, with 3 bases separating them. The CDR3 bases are TGTGCCAGCAGTGAACTTTACGAGCAGTACTTC. Translation gives CASSELYEQYF.

The chain links TRBV5-1 to TRBJ1-4; D not certain. The CDR3 runs to 13 residues. Deletions cut 3 bases from V and 7 bases from J, with 10 bases between. Germline CDR1 is SGHRS and CDR2 is YFSETQ. The CDR3 DNA is TGCGCCAGCAGCTCTGAGAGGGCTGAAAAACTGTTTTTT. Translating gives CASSSERAEKLFF.

The V call is TRBV7-8, the J call TRBJ1-1; D is perhaps TRBD1 (5 bases). V was cut by 2 bases and J by 0 bases, with 13 bases left in between. CDR3 length: 16 amino acids. Germline V gene sequence: CDR1 SGHVS, CDR2 FQNEAQ. CDR3 bases: TGTGCCAGCAGCTTATTCTTTGGGGGGATGAACACTGAAGCTTTCTTT. Amino acids: CASSLFFGGMNTEAFF.